The 16 T cell receptor beta chains below all came from one sample that was sequenced in a study of vaccination and CD4 T cells after COVID-19. Noted treatment: roughly 10-day PBMC culture with coronavirus spike peptide pools or control peptides (ViraFEST assay). With the Oncomine TCR Beta short-read assay, DNA from cultured CD4+ T cells was sequenced. MiXCR was run by TCRdb on the PCR reads, yielding one entry per CDR3 protein. The sample yields around 19,000 distinct CDR3 sequences, roughly 78% seen once. Their target antigens are unknown. This specimen was CD4+ T cells from blood, cultured in vitro, taken after SARS-CoV-2 vaccination. All receptors derive from a human donor who received a COVID-19 vaccine.

The rearrangement links TRBV20-1 to TRBJ1-1; D is possibly TRBD1 (6 bases). This CDR3 region has 12 residues. Trimming pared 2 bases from V and 6 bases from J, leaving 10 bases between. The germline gives CDR1 DFQATT, CDR2 SNEGSKA (reference sequence). The CDR3 nucleotides read TGCAGTGCTAGATCGGGGGCTCCTGAAGCTTTCTTT. As protein: CSARSGAPEAFF.

V is TRBV30 and J is TRBJ2-5, with D maybe TRBD1 (6 bases). The CDR3 sequence is 15 residues long. Germline V gives CDR1 GTSNPN, CDR2 SVGIG (reference sequence). V was clipped by 1 base and J by 1 base, with 13 bases between them. The CDR3 region is CAWSGDTGTQETQYF. The DNA for the CDR3 is TGTGCCTGGAGTGGGGACACAGGAACCCAAGAGACCCAGTACTTC.

V gene TRBV12-3 or TRBV12-4 combines with J gene TRBJ1-1; D is unresolved. V was trimmed by 6 bases and J by 4 bases, leaving 18 bases between them. The length of the CDR3 is 15 residues. The CDR3 sequence is CASSKPLEVGTEAFF. The CDR3 DNA is TGTGCCAGCAGCAAGCCGCTGGAAGTGGGCACTGAAGCTTTCTTT.

The chain links TRBV5-4 to TRBJ1-1; a weak D match, TRBD1 (6 bases). Germline-derived CDR1 and CDR2 are SGHNT and YYREEE (reference sequence). V was shortened by 4 bases and J by 0 bases, with 13 bases between the two germline ends. There are 15 residues in the CDR3. DNA of the CDR3: TGTGCCAGCAGCGATCCGGGACAATTGAACACTGAAGCTTTCTTT. Protein: CASSDPGQLNTEAFF.

The CDR3 spells CASSYNRGGVNTEAFF. CDR3 bases: TGTGCCAGCAGTTACAACCGGGGGGGCGTGAACACTGAAGCTTTCTTT. This chain links TRBV6-2 or TRBV6-3 with TRBJ1-1, with TRBD1 as a possible D gene (6 bases). The ends were cut back, 2 bases at V and 0 bases at J, with 13 bases in the middle. The CDR3 is 16 amino acids. Germline lookup yields CDR1 MNHEY and CDR2 SVGEGT.

CDR3 sequence (DNA): TGTGCCAGCATGCCGACACCCGAGGGGCCCCAGCATTTT. Translating it yields CASMPTPEGPQHF. This chain joins TRBV19 and TRBJ1-5; D is ambiguous. The germline V gene has CDR1 LNHDA and CDR2 SQIVND (reference sequence). CDR3 length: 13 residues. Trimming pared 9 bases from V and 9 bases from J, leaving 18 bases between.

The J gene is TRBJ1-4, the V gene TRBV20-1; D gene uncertain. Germline V CDR1 and CDR2: DFQATT, SNEGSKA (reference sequence). The CDR3 totals 12 residues. V shed 6 bases and J shed 3 bases, with 8 bases lying between them. The chain's CDR3 is CSAWTANEKLFF. The CDR3, as DNA: TGCAGTGCGTGGACTGCTAATGAAAAACTGTTTTTT.

This clonotype came up once. The CDR3 DNA reads as TGTGCCAGCAGTTCAACAGAACAAGAGACCCAGTACTTC. Translating gives CASSSTEQETQYF. The chain links TRBV27 to TRBJ2-5; D is unclear. V lost 4 bases and J 2 bases, leaving 8 bases between the germline ends. This CDR3 has 13 amino acids. Germline-derived CDR1 and CDR2 are MNHEY and SMNVEV (reference sequence).

The rearrangement uses TRBV30 and TRBJ1-2; D perhaps matches TRBD1 (5 bases). The length of the CDR3 is 15 residues. Germline V gene sequence: CDR1 GTSNPN, CDR2 SVGIG (reference sequence). With 4 bases removed from V and 0 bases from J, the gap between germline ends came to 15 bases. Written as DNA, the CDR3 is TGTGCCTGGACCCCAGATGGCAGGGCTAACTATGGCTACACCTTC. Its protein is CAWTPDGRANYGYTF.

The rearrangement uses TRBV6-1 and TRBJ2-5, with a weak D call TRBD2 (6 bases). The CDR3 runs 13 residues. Germline V CDR1 and CDR2: MNHNS, SASEGT. V lost 7 bases, J lost 1 base, and 10 bases lay in between. The CDR3 nucleotides are TGTGCCAGCACCATTAGCGGCCAAGAGACCCAGTACTTC. Protein: CASTISGQETQYF.

The chain couples TRBV6-1 to TRBJ1-2, with D perhaps matching TRBD1 (6 bases). This CDR3 is 13 amino acids long. Trimming took 5 bases from V and 6 from J, leaving 13 bases between them. Germline V gives CDR1 MNHNS, CDR2 SASEGT. CDR3 protein: CASSTDRRHGYTF. The CDR3 nucleotides are TGTGCCAGCAGTACTGACAGGCGACATGGCTACACCTTC.

The chain employs TRBV19 and TRBJ2-5, with TRBD2 matching over 8 bases. The ends lost 9 bases at V and 4 bases at J; junction bases unmatched: 19. The CDR3 has 17 residues. Germline values: CDR1 LNHDA, CDR2 SQIVND (reference sequence). As DNA, the CDR3 is TGTGCCAGCAGCTTCAGACTAGCGAGAACAAACAGAGAGACCCAGTACTTC. This sequence encodes CASSFRLARTNRETQYF.

This clonotype has more than one count but fewer than ten. The rearrangement links TRBV12-3 or TRBV12-4 to TRBJ1-1; the D is unclear. The CDR3 runs to 13 residues. Trimming shortened V by 1 base and J by 1 base, and 4 bases separated the two germline ends. In nucleotides, the CDR3 is TGTGCCAGCAGTTTAGGACCGAACACTGAAGCTTTCTTT. Translating gives CASSLGPNTEAFF.

The chain uses TRBV6-1 and TRBJ1-2; D gene unclear. In germline, CDR1 is MNHNS, CDR2 SASEGT. Trimming cost V 6 bases and J 4 bases, with 12 bases left between them. The CDR3 extends over 13 amino acids. The CDR3 is CASRLLDRYGYTF. CDR3 bases: TGTGCCAGCAGACTTCTCGACCGCTATGGCTACACCTTC.

This clonotype was counted between two and nine times. The CDR3 sequence is CASTDRVGQPQHF. The DNA for the CDR3 is TGTGCCAGTACGGACAGGGTCGGGCAGCCCCAGCATTTT. The V and J genes are TRBV19 and TRBJ1-5, with 8 nucleotides matching TRBD1. V gave up 7 bases and J gave up 7 bases; unmatched junction bases: 6. CDR3 size: 13 residues. Germline-derived CDR1 and CDR2 are LNHDA and SQIVND (reference sequence).

There are a few counts of this clonotype. This chain uses TRBV20-1 with TRBJ1-5, with 11 bases matching TRBD1. The trim removed 3 bases at V and 6 bases at J, leaving 10 bases unmatched. There are 16 residues in the CDR3. Per germline, CDR1 DFQATT and CDR2 SNEGSKA (reference sequence). CDR3 nucleotides: TGCAGTGCTAGTCCTGACGGACAGGGGGCAGGTCAGCCCCAGCATTTT. Amino acid sequence: CSASPDGQGAGQPQHF.